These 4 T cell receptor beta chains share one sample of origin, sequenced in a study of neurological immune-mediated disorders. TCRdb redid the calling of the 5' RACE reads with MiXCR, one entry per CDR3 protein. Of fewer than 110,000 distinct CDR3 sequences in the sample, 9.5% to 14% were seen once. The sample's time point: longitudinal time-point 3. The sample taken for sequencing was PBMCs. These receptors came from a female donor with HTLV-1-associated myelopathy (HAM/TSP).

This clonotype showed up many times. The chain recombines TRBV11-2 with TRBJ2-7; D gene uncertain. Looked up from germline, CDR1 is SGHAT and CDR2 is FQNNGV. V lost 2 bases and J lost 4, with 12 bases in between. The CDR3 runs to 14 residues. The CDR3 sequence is CASSLTRGVYEQYF. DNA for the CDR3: TGTGCCAGCAGCTTAACCAGAGGAGTATACGAGCAGTACTTC.

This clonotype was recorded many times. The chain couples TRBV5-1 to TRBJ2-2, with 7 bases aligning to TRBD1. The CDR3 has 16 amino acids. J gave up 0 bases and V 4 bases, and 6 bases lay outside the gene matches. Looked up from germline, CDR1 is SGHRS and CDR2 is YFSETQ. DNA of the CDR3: TGCGCCAGCAGCGGGCCGGGACAGACGAACACCGGGGAGCTGTTTTTT. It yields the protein CASSGPGQTNTGELFF.

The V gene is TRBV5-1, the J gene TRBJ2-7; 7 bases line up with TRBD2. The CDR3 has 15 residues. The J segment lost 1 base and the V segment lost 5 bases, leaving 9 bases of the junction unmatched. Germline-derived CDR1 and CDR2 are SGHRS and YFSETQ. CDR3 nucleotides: TGCGCCAGCAGGCGGACTAGTCAACAGTCCTACGAGCAGTACTTC. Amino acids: CASRRTSQQSYEQYF.

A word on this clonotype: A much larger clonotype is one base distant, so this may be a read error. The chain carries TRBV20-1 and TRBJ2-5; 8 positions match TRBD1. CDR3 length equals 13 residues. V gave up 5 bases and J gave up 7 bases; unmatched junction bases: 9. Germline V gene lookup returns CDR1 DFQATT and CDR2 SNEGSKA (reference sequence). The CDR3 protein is CSAQTGVGGTQYF. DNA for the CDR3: TGCAGTGCTCAGACAGGGGTAGGGGGGACCCAGTACTTC.